The table lists the clone carrying this T cell receptor beta chain with many counts. The antigen is not known. The source material, RNA transcripts, was used to amplify TCR beta CDR3 regions. The TCR CDR3 first-round RT-PCR relied on the HTBI primer set. TCRdb reprocessed the multiplex PCR reads via MiXCR and lists one record per CDR3 protein. The sample lists approximately 400,000 distinct CDR3 sequences, about 15% seen once, with more than 9.5% in the top ten. This entry comes from a study of T cells in Graves' hyperthyroidism and ophthalmopathy. General study points: From stable hyperthyroidism, ophthalmopathy was set apart by a 13 V-J model.

Fresh peripheral blood, roughly 9.8 ml of it, supplied the PBMCs. The CDR3 length is 15 residues. The V gene's germline CDR1 is DFQATT and CDR2 SNEGSKA (reference sequence). V lost 6 bases, J lost 0 bases, and 9 bases stayed unmatched. This chain connects TRBV20-1 to TRBJ2-3, with 7 bases identical to TRBD1. The TCR originated in a woman aged 55-70 years with Graves' hyperthyroidism. The sample consisted of blood. This CDR3 reads CSARGSGGSTDTQYF. The CDR3, as DNA: TGCAGTGCCAGGGGGTCGGGCGGGAGCACAGATACGCAGTATTTT.